These 24 T cell receptor beta chains originate from one sample sequenced in a study of metastatic and nonmetastatic thyroid tumors. TCRdb reprocessed the PCR reads via MiXCR. Altogether about 15,000 clones are present, over 25% being singletons, with the ten largest covering roughly 26%. Thyroid surgery was performed in patients who had received no treatment beforehand. The sequencing input was tumor tissue. All receptors derive from a female donor with papillary thyroid cancer or a benign thyroid nodule (not recorded which). Some clones in this sample may be carry-over from other donors' samples.

This clone appeared many times. The chain employs TRBV20-1 and TRBJ2-1; 16 positions match TRBD2. The CDR3 loop spans 15 amino acids. Unmatched junction bases numbered 7, after V lost 2 bases and J lost 12 bases. CDR1 is DFQATT, CDR2 SNEGSKA, per germline (reference sequence). The CDR3 is CSARSGLAGGPRQFF. Written as DNA, the CDR3 is TGCAGTGCTAGATCGGGACTAGCGGGAGGGCCTCGGCAGTTCTTC.

Within the sample, this clone is medium-sized. The chain couples TRBV6-5 to TRBJ1-5, with a tentative D call TRBD1 (5 bases). V lost 2 bases to trimming and J lost 7 bases, with 12 bases between them. Germline CDR1 MNHEY, CDR2 SVGAGI. CDR3 length equals 14 residues. The DNA of the CDR3 is TGTGCCAGCAGTTACCGGCAGGGAGACCAGCCCCAGCATTTT. It is translated as CASSYRQGDQPQHF.

For this clone: Its ends do not fully match the called genes, so a read error is possible. The CDR3, as DNA: TGCGCCAGCAGCCAAGTGAATTATGGCTACTCCTTC. Translation gives CASSQVNYGYSF. The V gene is TRBV4-1, the J gene TRBJ1-2; D remains ambiguous. This CDR3 is 12 amino acids long. Germline V gives CDR1 MGHRA, CDR2 YSYEKL.

This chain joins TRBV18 and TRBJ2-1, with TRBD1 matching 9 bases. V was clipped by 6 bases and J by 4 bases; unmatched bases: 4. The CDR3 has 14 residues. Germline V gene sequence: CDR1 KGHSH, CDR2 LQKENI. CDR3 sequence (DNA): TGTGCCAGCTCCGGGACAGGGTATTACAATGAGCAGTTCTTC. This gives the protein CASSGTGYYNEQFF. The whole variable domain, filled in from reference TRBV18 and TRBJ2-1, reads NAGVMQNPRHLVRRRGQEARLRCSPMKGHSHVYWYRQLPEEGLKFMVYLQKENIIDESGMPKERFSAEFPKEGPSILRIQQVVRGDSAAYFCASSGTGYYNEQFFGPGTRLTVL.

The rearrangement joins TRBV4-3 to TRBJ2-2; no definite D call. Germline V gene lookup returns CDR1 LGHNA and CDR2 YSLEER. The CDR3 totals 11 residues. The V and J ends lost 2 bases and 6 bases respectively, with 1 base between them. CDR3 amino acids: CASSQSGELFF. The CDR3 coding sequence is TGCGCCAGCAGCCAATCCGGGGAGCTGTTTTTT.

This clone rates as medium-sized. The J gene is TRBJ2-1, the V gene TRBV19; no firm D call. CDR3 length: 14 amino acids. The germline gives CDR1 LNHDA, CDR2 SQIVND (reference sequence). Trimming stripped 5 bases from V and 5 bases from J, with 13 bases between. CDR3 region: CASSLPKRNNEQFF. The DNA of the CDR3 is TGTGCCAGTAGTCTACCGAAGAGGAACAATGAGCAGTTCTTC. Filled out from reference TRBV19 and TRBJ2-1, the complete variable domain reads DGGITQSPKYLFRKEGQNVTLSCEQNLNHDAMYWYRQDPGQGLRLIYYSQIVNDFQKGDIAEGYSVSREKKESFPLTVTSAQKNPTAFYLCASSLPKRNNEQFFGPGTRLTVL.

This clone was picked up a small number of times. At one end the junction does not follow the germline gene, possibly because of a read error. The V and J genes are TRBV6-1 and TRBJ2-7; no clear D. Germline CDR1 reads MNHNS; CDR2 reads SASEGT. The length of the CDR3 is 11 residues. CDR3 protein: CAIGSSYDQYF. Written as DNA, the CDR3 is TGTGCCATCGGCAGCTCCTACGATCAGTACTTC.

This clone was counted only a few times. J is TRBJ1-5 and V is TRBV19; TRBD1 matches at 11 bases. The CDR3 totals 14 residues. J was trimmed by 5 bases and V by 10 bases; bases with no gene match: 7. Germline V CDR1 and CDR2: LNHDA, SQIVND (reference sequence). CDR3 in amino acids: CATTRDRGDQPQHF. CDR3 DNA sequence: TGTGCCACGACAAGGGACAGGGGGGATCAGCCCCAGCATTTT.

There are many counts of this clone. This CDR3 reads CASSPNRQTNTGELFF. DNA for the CDR3: TGTGCCAGCAGCCCAAATCGGCAGACGAACACCGGGGAGCTGTTTTTT. The chain joins TRBV11-2 to TRBJ2-2; no firm D call. Germline assignment: CDR1 SGHAT and CDR2 FQNNGV. The V end lost 5 bases, the J end lost 0 bases, and 13 bases lay between the germline ends. The length of the CDR3 is 16 residues.

This clone counts as medium-sized. The genes are TRBV12-3 or TRBV12-4 and TRBJ2-7; D gene ambiguous. The CDR3 spans 12 residues. V lost 6 bases to trimming and J lost 2 bases, with 8 bases between them. The CDR3 is CASSLPTYEQYF. CDR3 bases: TGTGCCAGCAGCTTGCCAACCTACGAGCAGTACTTC.

Ten or more counts support this clone. DNA of the CDR3: TGTGCCAGCAGCTTGAGCGGGAGAGACATTCAGTACTTC. Translated, it gives CASSLSGRDIQYF. The rearrangement uses TRBV7-9 and TRBJ2-4; TRBD2 matches 8 bases. Per the germline V gene, CDR1 is SEHNR and CDR2 is FQNEAQ (reference sequence). The CDR3 covers 13 residues. Trimming took 3 bases from V and 8 from J; bases not matched to a gene: 3.

This clone is medium-sized by share. The genes are TRBV4-1 and TRBJ2-3; 7 positions match TRBD2. CDR3 length: 17 amino acids. After removal of 4 bases from V and 0 bases from J, the junction contained 10 bases not matched to a gene. The germline CDR1 and CDR2 sequences are MGHRA and YSYEKL. The CDR3 reads CASSPPSVGGSTDTQYF. In nucleotides, the CDR3 is TGCGCCAGCAGCCCGCCGTCAGTGGGAGGGAGCACAGATACGCAGTATTTT.

The chain recombines TRBV6-6 with TRBJ1-2, with D possibly matching TRBD1 (5 bases). V lost 4 bases to trimming and J lost 2 bases, with 23 bases between them. The length of the CDR3 is 18 residues. Germline-derived CDR1 and CDR2 are MNHNY and SVGAGI (reference sequence). The CDR3 bases are TGTGCCAGCAGTTTCGAATGGGGCTTATCGGGTGAAAACTATGGCTACACCTTC. It translates to CASSFEWGLSGENYGYTF.

Sample share makes this clone large. The rearrangement links TRBV6-2 or TRBV6-3 to TRBJ2-1; 9 nucleotides match TRBD2. The CDR3 contains 14 residues. Per the germline V gene, CDR1 is MNHEY and CDR2 is SVGEGT. V was pared by 1 base and J by 9 bases, with 4 bases of the junction left unmatched. The CDR3 coding sequence is TGTGCCAGCAGTTACTTTAGCGGGAGTGGTGAGCAGTTCTTC. This translates into CASSYFSGSGEQFF.

This clone was picked up a small number of times. The chain is built from TRBV6-1 and TRBJ2-7; D unresolved. Germline V lookup: CDR1 MNHNS, CDR2 SASEGT. This CDR3 comprises 14 residues. V shed 3 bases and J shed 3 bases, with 12 bases lying between them. The CDR3 reads CASSDWAAYYEQYF. The CDR3 nucleotides read TGTGCCAGCAGTGACTGGGCGGCATACTACGAGCAGTACTTC.

This clone turned up a few times. A much larger clone lies a single base off, so this may be a read error. V and J are TRBV5-5 and TRBJ2-1, with TRBD1 identical over 7 bases. The CDR3 consists of 15 residues. In germline, CDR1 is SGHKS, CDR2 YYEKEE (reference sequence). V lost 4 bases, J lost 3 bases, and 7 bases stayed unmatched. The CDR3 region is CASSGSGTDYNEQFF. For the CDR3, the DNA is TGTGCCAGCAGCGGGTCCGGGACAGACTACAATGAGCAGTTCTTC.

In its sample, this clone was seen a few times. CDR3 residues: CSASVPGIISNQPQHF. CDR3 sequence (DNA): TGCAGTGCTAGCGTCCCAGGGATAATTAGCAATCAGCCCCAGCATTTT. This rearrangement joins TRBV20-1 to TRBJ1-5; TRBD1 might be the D (5 bases). The CDR3 is 16 amino acids. Trimming shortened V by 3 bases and J by 0 bases, and 15 bases separated the two germline ends. Germline loops: CDR1 DFQATT, CDR2 SNEGSKA (reference sequence).

The J gene is TRBJ1-3, the V gene TRBV6-6, with D perhaps matching TRBD1 (5 bases). V was clipped by 2 bases and J by 2 bases, with 7 bases between them. This CDR3 is built from 14 residues. The germline CDR1 and CDR2 sequences are MNHNY and SVGAGI (reference sequence). The CDR3 reads CASSYRGAGNTIYF. The CDR3 DNA reads TGTGCCAGCAGTTACCGGGGGGCTGGAAACACCATATATTTT.

This clone was counted at least ten times. The V call is TRBV4-1, the J call TRBJ2-3; the D call may be TRBD1 or TRBD2 (5 bases each). The V end lost 1 base, the J end lost 4 bases, and 18 bases lay between the germline ends. Germline lookup yields CDR1 MGHRA and CDR2 YSYEKL. CDR3 length equals 17 residues. CDR3 DNA sequence: TGCGCCAGCAGCCAAGTCTCCCGGGGCTACACATCAGATACGCAGTATTTT. This encodes CASSQVSRGYTSDTQYF.

This clone was observed at least ten times. The CDR3 sequence is CASSTTSDGTEYPTDTQYF. CDR3 nucleotides: TGTGCCAGTAGTACCACTTCCGACGGGACAGAATATCCCACAGATACGCAGTATTTT. This chain joins TRBV19 and TRBJ2-3, with 7 positions matching TRBD1. CDR1 and CDR2 (germline): LNHDA, SQIVND (reference sequence). CDR3 length equals 19 residues. The J segment lost 2 bases and the V segment lost 4 bases, leaving 18 bases of the junction unmatched.

This chain uses TRBV11-1 with TRBJ1-6; 7 positions match TRBD1. Trimming removed 1 base from V and 8 bases from J; junction bases left unmatched: 2. Germline V gene data show CDR1 as SGHAT and CDR2 as FQDESV (reference sequence). The CDR3 has 14 residues. The CDR3 protein is CASSLGDSDSPLHF. CDR3 sequence (DNA): TGTGCCAGCAGCTTAGGGGACAGCGATTCACCCCTCCACTTT. Complete variable domain (other parts from reference TRBV11-1 and TRBJ1-6): EAEVAQSPRYKITEKSQAVAFWCDPISGHATLYWYRQILGQGPELLVQFQDESVVDDSQLPKDRFSAERLKGVDSTLKIQPAELGDSAMYLCASSLGDSDSPLHFGNGTRLTVT.

The table lists this clone with many counts. The chain couples TRBV14 to TRBJ1-4; no clear D gene. The germline CDR1 and CDR2 sequences are SGHDN and FVKESK. The length of the CDR3 is 14 residues. The ends were cut back, 3 bases at V and 3 bases at J, with 8 bases in the middle. The CDR3 protein is CASSQGGSNEKLFF. The CDR3 region has the DNA TGTGCCAGCAGCCAGGGTGGTTCTAATGAAAAACTGTTTTTT.

For this clone: This likely comes from a read error, as the CDR3 has no conserved phenylalanine or tryptophan at its end. The chain couples TRBV7-9 to TRBJ2-7, with a weak D call TRBD2 (5 bases). Looked up from germline, CDR1 is SEHNR and CDR2 is FQNEAQ (reference sequence). CDR3 length equals 14 residues. Written as DNA, the CDR3 is TGTGCCAGCATCTTAGTAGGGAGCTCCTACGAGCAGTACTCC. Translation gives CASILVGSSYEQYS.

The table lists this clone with many counts. An end of the junction does not agree with germline; a read error may underlie this. CDR3 residues: CASSLDLGSRNTVELFF. The CDR3 nucleotides are TGTGCCAGCAGCTTAGATCTTGGGAGCCGAAACACCGTGGAGCTGTTTTTT. V usage is TRBV11-2 and J usage is TRBJ2-2; D is perhaps TRBD2 (5 bases). There are 17 residues in the CDR3. Germline V gives CDR1 SGHAT, CDR2 FQNNGV.